This is a list of T cell receptor beta chains from one sample in a study of blood T cell repertoires in COVID-19. The protocol was immunoSEQ multiplex PCR, while the TCRdb copy is restricted to in-frame clones and leaves out a portion. The data hold about 200,000 clones, with about nine tenths observed a single time. Material for sequencing was peripheral blood. Receptors were obtained from a man between 45 and 60 years old with acute or convalescent COVID-19. The CDR3 runs from the conserved cysteine through the conserved F or W. Each record gives: D gene, V gene, clone size, J gene, CDR3 protein, CDR3 DNA. D genes are given only for firm matches. Not all rows give a size; the values are once, few, many and, for expanded clones, a class.

d_gene: TRBD1; v_gene: TRBV11-3; abundance: .; j_gene: TRBJ2-1; CDR3aa: CASSFPGQNEQFF; CDR3nt: TGTGCCAGCAGCTTTCCGGGACAGAATGAGCAGTTCTTC
d_gene: TRBD1; v_gene: TRBV19; abundance: .; j_gene: TRBJ2-5; CDR3aa: CASSIVARGQETQYF; CDR3nt: TGTGCCAGTAGTATAGTGGCCAGGGGGCAAGAGACCCAGTACTTC
d_gene: TRBD2; v_gene: TRBV5-4; abundance: .; j_gene: TRBJ2-5; CDR3aa: CASSLSGGAETQYF; CDR3nt: TGTGCCAGCAGCTTGAGCGGGGGGGCCGAGACCCAGTACTTC
d_gene: .; v_gene: TRBV28; abundance: .; j_gene: TRBJ2-2; CDR3aa: CASSPLHTGELFF; CDR3nt: TGTGCCAGCAGCCCACTCCACACCGGGGAGCTGTTTTTT
d_gene: TRBD1; v_gene: TRBV18; abundance: .; j_gene: TRBJ1-4; CDR3aa: CASSRDRENEKLFF; CDR3nt: TGTGCCAGCTCACGGGACAGGGAGAATGAAAAACTGTTTTTT
d_gene: .; v_gene: TRBV9; abundance: few; j_gene: TRBJ1-3; CDR3aa: CASSGGGGNTIYF; CDR3nt: TGTGCCAGCAGCGGGGGGGGTGGAAACACCATATATTTT
d_gene: .; v_gene: TRBV5-5; abundance: .; j_gene: TRBJ1-1; CDR3aa: CASSLFGGRTNTEAFF; CDR3nt: TGTGCCAGCAGCTTGTTTGGGGGGAGAACGAACACTGAAGCTTTCTTT
d_gene: .; v_gene: TRBV10-3; abundance: .; j_gene: TRBJ2-5; CDR3aa: CAIAQGLGETQYF; CDR3nt: TGTGCCATCGCCCAGGGGCTAGGGGAGACCCAGTACTTC
d_gene: TRBD2; v_gene: TRBV19; abundance: .; j_gene: TRBJ2-1; CDR3aa: CASSAWGFLGLAGSEGNEQFF; CDR3nt: TGTGCCAGTAGTGCCTGGGGTTTTCTGGGACTAGCGGGATCCGAGGGGAATGAGCAGTTCTTC
d_gene: .; v_gene: TRBV4-2; abundance: .; j_gene: TRBJ1-6; CDR3aa: CASSPRVEGANSPLHF; CDR3nt: TGTGCCAGCAGCCCTCGAGTAGAAGGGGCCAATTCACCCCTCCACTTT
d_gene: .; v_gene: TRBV27; abundance: .; j_gene: TRBJ1-5; CDR3aa: CASSPSGGVDQPQHF; CDR3nt: TGTGCCAGCAGTCCATCCGGGGGGGTCGATCAGCCCCAGCATTTT
d_gene: .; v_gene: TRBV28; abundance: .; j_gene: TRBJ2-4; CDR3aa: CASSFRGNIQYF; CDR3nt: TGTGCCAGCAGTTTTAGGGGAAACATTCAGTACTTC
d_gene: TRBD2; v_gene: TRBV4-2; abundance: .; j_gene: TRBJ2-5; CDR3aa: CASSPLAGGPEETQYF; CDR3nt: TGTGCCAGCAGCCCATTAGCGGGGGGCCCTGAAGAGACCCAGTACTTC
d_gene: .; v_gene: TRBV27; abundance: .; j_gene: TRBJ1-1; CDR3aa: CASSLGVGGNTEAFF; CDR3nt: TGTGCCAGCAGTCTAGGGGTGGGGGGGAACACTGAAGCTTTCTTT
d_gene: .; v_gene: TRBV14; abundance: .; j_gene: TRBJ1-1; CDR3aa: CASSPGANTEAFF; CDR3nt: TGTGCCAGCAGCCCAGGGGCCAACACTGAAGCTTTCTTT
d_gene: TRBD2; v_gene: TRBV30; abundance: .; j_gene: TRBJ2-3; CDR3aa: CAWSAGTSPDTQYF; CDR3nt: TGTGCCTGGAGTGCCGGGACTAGCCCAGATACGCAGTATTTT
d_gene: .; v_gene: TRBV6-2/TRBV6-3; abundance: .; j_gene: TRBJ1-2; CDR3aa: CASSVGDYGYTF; CDR3nt: TGTGCCAGCAGTGTGGGCGACTATGGCTACACCTTC
d_gene: TRBD2; v_gene: TRBV9; abundance: .; j_gene: TRBJ2-7; CDR3aa: CASSRKLAGGSYEQYF; CDR3nt: TGTGCCAGCAGCCGTAAACTAGCGGGAGGTTCCTACGAGCAGTACTTC
d_gene: TRBD1; v_gene: TRBV6-1; abundance: .; j_gene: TRBJ1-1; CDR3aa: CASSSVGQGDAFF; CDR3nt: TGTGCCAGCAGTTCCGTGGGACAGGGAGACGCTTTCTTT
d_gene: TRBD2; v_gene: TRBV11-3; abundance: .; j_gene: TRBJ2-1; CDR3aa: CASSSYAGGHGRQFF; CDR3nt: TGTGCCAGCAGCTCTTATGCGGGAGGCCACGGAAGGCAGTTCTTC
d_gene: TRBD1; v_gene: TRBV19; abundance: .; j_gene: TRBJ1-5; CDR3aa: CASSISRDSRILGQPQHF; CDR3nt: TGTGCCAGTAGTATTAGCCGGGACAGTCGTATCTTGGGTCAGCCCCAGCATTTT
d_gene: TRBD1; v_gene: TRBV5-1; abundance: .; j_gene: TRBJ2-2; CDR3aa: CASSFDREAGELFF; CDR3nt: TGCGCCAGCAGTTTTGACAGGGAAGCCGGGGAGCTGTTTTTT
d_gene: TRBD2; v_gene: TRBV24-1; abundance: .; j_gene: TRBJ2-2; CDR3aa: CATSGSGTSGTGELFF; CDR3nt: TGTGCCACCAGTGGTTCCGGGACTAGCGGGACCGGGGAGCTGTTTTTT
d_gene: .; v_gene: TRBV7-3; abundance: .; j_gene: TRBJ2-1; CDR3aa: CASSLSEGRYNEQFF; CDR3nt: TGTGCCAGCAGCTTAAGCGAAGGGAGGTACAATGAGCAGTTCTTC
d_gene: .; v_gene: TRBV6-5; abundance: .; j_gene: TRBJ2-2; CDR3aa: CASGVWAVATGELFF; CDR3nt: TGTGCCAGCGGCGTGTGGGCAGTGGCCACCGGGGAGCTGTTTTTT
d_gene: .; v_gene: TRBV19; abundance: once; j_gene: TRBJ2-3; CDR3aa: CASSIGGGTDTQYF; CDR3nt: TGTGCCAGTAGTATAGGGGGGGGCACAGATACGCAGTATTTT
d_gene: .; v_gene: TRBV4-1; abundance: .; j_gene: TRBJ1-6; CDR3aa: CASSQESGAPLHF; CDR3nt: TGCGCCAGCAGCCAAGAATCCGGGGCACCCCTCCACTTT
d_gene: .; v_gene: TRBV11-1; abundance: .; j_gene: TRBJ2-2; CDR3aa: CASRTFRGELFF; CDR3nt: TGTGCCAGCAGAACCTTCCGGGGGGAGCTGTTTTTT
d_gene: .; v_gene: TRBV18; abundance: .; j_gene: TRBJ2-3; CDR3aa: CASSPLSRADTQYF; CDR3nt: TGTGCCAGCTCGCCTTTAAGCAGGGCAGATACGCAGTATTTT
d_gene: .; v_gene: TRBV28; abundance: .; j_gene: TRBJ2-1; CDR3aa: CASTPEAGNYNEQFF; CDR3nt: TGTGCCAGCACCCCGGAGGCGGGTAATTACAATGAGCAGTTCTTC
d_gene: .; v_gene: TRBV6-1; abundance: .; j_gene: TRBJ2-2; CDR3aa: CASSANSGAGELFF; CDR3nt: TGTGCCAGCAGTGCAAACAGCGGCGCCGGGGAGCTGTTTTTT
d_gene: TRBD2; v_gene: TRBV19; abundance: .; j_gene: TRBJ2-5; CDR3aa: CASRGIAGGQETQYF; CDR3nt: TGTGCCAGTAGGGGGATAGCGGGGGGTCAAGAGACCCAGTACTTC